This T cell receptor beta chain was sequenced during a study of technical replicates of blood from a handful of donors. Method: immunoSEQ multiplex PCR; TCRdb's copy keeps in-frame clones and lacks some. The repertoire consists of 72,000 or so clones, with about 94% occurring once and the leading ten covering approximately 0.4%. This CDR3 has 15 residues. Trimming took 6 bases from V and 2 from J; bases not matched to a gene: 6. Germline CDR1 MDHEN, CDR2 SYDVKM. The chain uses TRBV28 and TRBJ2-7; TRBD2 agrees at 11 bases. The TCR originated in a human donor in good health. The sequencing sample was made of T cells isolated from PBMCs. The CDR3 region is CASRTETSGAYEQYF. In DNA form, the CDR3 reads TGTGCCAGCAGGACGGAGACTAGCGGGGCCTACGAGCAGTACTTC.